This TCR beta chain was sequenced during a study of T-cell memory formation after mild COVID-19. This clonotype was detected many times. Researchers used 5'RACE with constant-segment primers to make TCR alpha and TCR beta cDNA libraries that carry sample barcodes and UMIs. MiXCR, run by TCRdb on the 5' RACE reads, gives a single entry per CDR3 protein. The sample lists approximately 250,000 distinct CDR3 sequences; around 15% were seen once. This CDR3 contains 13 residues. V trimming: 0 bases; J trimming: 7 bases; junction bases outside the gene matches: 1. The V gene's germline CDR1 is SGHRS and CDR2 YFSETQ.

This sequence was found in a man younger than 30 who had mild COVID-19 (a few samples of this study predate the infection). Cell type and time point are not known. J is TRBJ2-4 and V is TRBV5-1, with 7 bases aligning to TRBD1. Sequencing used PBMCs or a T cell subset sorted from them (not recorded which). CDR3 nucleotide sequence: TGCGCCAGCAGCTTGGTGGGACAGAACATTCAGTACTTC. Its protein is CASSLVGQNIQYF.